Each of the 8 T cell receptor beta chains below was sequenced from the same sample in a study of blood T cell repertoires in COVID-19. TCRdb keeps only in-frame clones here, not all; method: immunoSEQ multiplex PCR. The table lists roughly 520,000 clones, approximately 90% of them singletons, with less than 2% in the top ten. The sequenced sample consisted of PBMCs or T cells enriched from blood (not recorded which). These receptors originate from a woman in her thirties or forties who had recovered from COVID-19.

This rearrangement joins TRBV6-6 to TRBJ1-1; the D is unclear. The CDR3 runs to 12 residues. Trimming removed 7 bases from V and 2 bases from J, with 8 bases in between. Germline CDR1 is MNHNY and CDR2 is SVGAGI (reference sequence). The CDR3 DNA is TGTGCCAGCACTATTCCTAACACTGAAGCTTTCTTT. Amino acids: CASTIPNTEAFF.

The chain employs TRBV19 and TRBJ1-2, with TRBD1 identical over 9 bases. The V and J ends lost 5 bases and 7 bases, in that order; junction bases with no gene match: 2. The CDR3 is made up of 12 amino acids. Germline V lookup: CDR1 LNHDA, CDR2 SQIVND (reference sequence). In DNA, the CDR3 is TGTGCCAGTAGTCGGGACAGGGTTGGCTACACCTTC. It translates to CASSRDRVGYTF.

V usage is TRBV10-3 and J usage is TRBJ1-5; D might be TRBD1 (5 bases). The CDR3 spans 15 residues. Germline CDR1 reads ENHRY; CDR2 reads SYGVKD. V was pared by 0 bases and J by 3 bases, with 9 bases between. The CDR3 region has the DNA TGTGCCATCAGTGAGTCGGCGGGGGACAATCAGCCCCAGCATTTT. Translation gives CAISESAGDNQPQHF.

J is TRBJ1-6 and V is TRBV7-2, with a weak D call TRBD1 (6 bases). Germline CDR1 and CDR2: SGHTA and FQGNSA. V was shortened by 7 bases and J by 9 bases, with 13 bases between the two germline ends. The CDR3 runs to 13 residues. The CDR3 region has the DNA TGTGCCAGCAACTTCGACAGGATTTCACCCCTCCACTTT. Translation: CASNFDRISPLHF. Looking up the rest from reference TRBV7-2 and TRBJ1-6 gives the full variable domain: GAGVSQSPSNKVTEKGKDVELRCDPISGHTALYWYRQSLGQGLEFLIYFQGNSAPDKSGLPSDRFSAERTGGSVSTLTIQRTQQEDSAVYLCASNFDRISPLHFGNGTRLTVT.

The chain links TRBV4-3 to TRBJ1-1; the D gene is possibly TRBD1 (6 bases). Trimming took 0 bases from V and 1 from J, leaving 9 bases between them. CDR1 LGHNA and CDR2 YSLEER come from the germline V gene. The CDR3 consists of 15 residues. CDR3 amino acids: CASSQDQGTNTEAFF. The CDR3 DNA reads TGCGCCAGCAGCCAAGATCAGGGGACGAACACTGAAGCTTTCTTT.

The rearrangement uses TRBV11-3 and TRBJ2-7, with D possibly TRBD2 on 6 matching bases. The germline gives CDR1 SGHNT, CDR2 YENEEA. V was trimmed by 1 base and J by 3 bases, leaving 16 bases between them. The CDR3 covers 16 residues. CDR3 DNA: TGTGCCAGCAGCTTAGTGATCGGGCAGGGAGGCTACGAGCAGTACTTC. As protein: CASSLVIGQGGYEQYF. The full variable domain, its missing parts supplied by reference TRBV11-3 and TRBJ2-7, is EAGVVQSPRYKIIEKKQPVAFWCNPISGHNTLYWYLQNLGQGPELLIRYENEEAVDDSQLPKDRFSAERLKGVDSTLKIQPAELGDSAVYLCASSLVIGQGGYEQYFGPGTRLTVT.

CDR3 amino acids: CASSPLNPSGEQFF. CDR3 bases: TGTGCCAGCTCACCGCTTAATCCGTCGGGTGAGCAGTTCTTC. The chain recombines TRBV18 with TRBJ2-1, with unresolved D. CDR1 is KGHSH, CDR2 LQKENI, per germline. Trimming removed 3 bases from V and 9 bases from J, with 15 bases in between. The CDR3 contains 14 residues.

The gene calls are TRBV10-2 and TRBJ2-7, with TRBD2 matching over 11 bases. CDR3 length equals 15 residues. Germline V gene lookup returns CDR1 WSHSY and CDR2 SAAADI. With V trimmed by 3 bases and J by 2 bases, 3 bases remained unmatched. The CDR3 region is CASSDNSGRAYEQYF. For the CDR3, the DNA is TGCGCCAGCAGTGATAATAGCGGGAGGGCCTACGAGCAGTACTTC.